Presented here are 16 T cell receptor beta chains from one specimen sequenced in a study of human T cells and chemical hapten exposure. MiXCR, run by TCRdb on the RACE reads, gives a single entry per CDR3 protein. Among more than 85,000 distinct CDR3 sequences, approximately 36% were seen once, and the ten largest hold around 2.8%. Time point described: patch test 3, about 24 weeks after DPC sensitization. As to treatment: therapeutic diphenylcyclopropenone sensitization with weekly scalp DPC. Sequencing was performed on whole blood, taken in connection with sensitization to the hapten diphenylcyclopropenone (DPC). Receptors originate from a man aged 35 to 55 with alopecia areata. Some clones in this sample may be carry-over from other donors' samples.

The chain employs TRBV12-3 or TRBV12-4 and TRBJ2-3; D possibly corresponds to TRBD1 (5 bases). V dropped 5 bases and J dropped 2 bases, with 23 bases sitting between them. The CDR3 contains 18 residues. The CDR3 sequence is CASSPEFGQGESTDTQYF. The CDR3 DNA is TGTGCCAGCAGTCCCGAATTTGGGCAGGGCGAATCCACAGATACGCAGTATTTT.

This clonotype was picked up a small number of times. This chain joins TRBV10-1 and TRBJ2-7; D is ambiguous. V gave up 3 bases and J gave up 2 bases, with 8 bases separating them. Germline CDR1 and CDR2: WNHNN and SYGVQD (reference sequence). This CDR3 region has 13 residues. CDR3 DNA sequence: TGCGCCAGCAGTGATTCAGCCACCTACGAGCAGTACGTC. It specifies CASSDSATYEQYV.

The chain is built from TRBV3-1 and TRBJ2-5; 10 bases align to TRBD2. Germline CDR1 reads LGHDT; CDR2 reads YNNKEL (reference sequence). Losses at the gene ends were 0 bases for V and 5 bases for J; bases not matched to a gene: 9. The CDR3 sequence is 17 residues long. The CDR3 loop reads CASSQEFPASGSETQYF. CDR3 DNA: TGTGCCAGCAGCCAAGAATTTCCCGCTAGCGGGAGTGAGACCCAGTACTTC.

V usage is TRBV7-9 and J usage is TRBJ2-7, with D perhaps given as TRBD1 or TRBD2 (5 bases each). Trimming pared 5 bases from V and 5 bases from J, leaving 10 bases between. The CDR3 consists of 12 residues. The germline gives CDR1 SEHNR, CDR2 FQNEAQ (reference sequence). CDR3 nucleotide sequence: TGTGCCAGCAGCACCCGGGGCGACGAGCAGTACGTC. It yields the protein CASSTRGDEQYV.

The rearrangement uses TRBV24-1 and TRBJ2-3; possibly TRBD2 for D (6 bases). The CDR3 runs to 15 residues. Trimming took off 9 bases at V and 1 base at J, with 16 bases between the two ends. Germline V gives CDR1 KGHDR, CDR2 SFDVKD. CDR3 sequence (DNA): TGTGCCACCGAGTCAACAGCGGGCGGCACAGATACGCAGTATTTT. This encodes CATESTAGGTDTQYF.

V gene TRBV7-9 combines with J gene TRBJ2-1, with 7 bases fitting TRBD1. The junction had 7 bases not matched to a gene; V was cut back by 6 bases and J by 2 bases. Germline assignment: CDR1 SEHNR and CDR2 FQNEAQ (reference sequence). This CDR3 spans 15 amino acids. The CDR3 DNA reads TGTGCCAGCAGAGAGAAACAGGGGACCTACAATGAGCAGTTCTTC. Amino acids: CASREKQGTYNEQFF.

The V gene is TRBV12-3 or TRBV12-4, the J gene TRBJ2-7, with TRBD1 matching 7 bases. This CDR3 has 11 amino acids. CDR3 sequence reads: CASSLRQGSDV. CDR3 coding DNA: TGTGCCAGCAGTCTCCGACAGGGCTCGGACGTC.

This sequence joins TRBV6-5 and TRBJ1-2; no reliable D call. The CDR3 length is 14 residues. From germline, CDR1 is MNHEY and CDR2 SVGAGI. With 8 bases removed from V and 6 bases from J, the gap between germline ends came to 19 bases. For the CDR3, the DNA is TGTGCCAGCGGGCGACCACAAGTCTCCAATGGCTACACCTTC. It is translated as CASGRPQVSNGYTF.

V gene TRBV28 combines with J gene TRBJ1-5, with D possibly matching TRBD1 (6 bases). V shed 9 bases and J shed 1 base, with 16 bases lying between them. The CDR3 spans 15 residues. From germline, CDR1 is MDHEN and CDR2 SYDVKM. Here the CDR3 reads CASMAGARSNQPQHF. As DNA, the CDR3 is TGTGCCAGTATGGCAGGGGCGAGGAGCAATCAGCCCCAGCATTTT.

This clonotype was detected only a few times. The J gene is TRBJ2-1, the V gene TRBV6-5, with a weak D call TRBD2 (6 bases). The CDR3 totals 14 residues. Trimming took 6 bases from V and 4 from J, leaving 13 bases between them. Germline-derived CDR1 and CDR2 are MNHEY and SVGAGI. The CDR3 loop is CASSQGTSYNEQFF. The CDR3 bases are TGTGCCAGCAGCCAAGGGACTTCATACAATGAGCAGTTCTTC.

V is TRBV12-3 or TRBV12-4 and J is TRBJ1-5; D remains ambiguous. The CDR3 consists of 16 residues. V lost 1 base to trimming and J lost 2 bases, with 12 bases between them. Here the CDR3 DNA reads TGTGCCAGCAGTTTAGGCGGCGGGTTGGGCAATCAGCCCCAGCATTTT. Translated, it gives CASSLGGGLGNQPQHF.

A few counts support this clonotype. The rearrangement joins TRBV12-3 or TRBV12-4 to TRBJ2-7; 11 bases are a match to TRBD2. V was pared by 3 bases and J by 4 bases, with 2 bases of the junction left unmatched. The CDR3 totals 14 residues. The CDR3 loop is CASSLGLAVYEQYF. The CDR3 nucleotides read TGTGCCAGCAGTTTGGGACTAGCGGTTTACGAGCAGTACTTC.

The V and J genes are TRBV6-5 and TRBJ2-4; TRBD2 matches at 7 bases. V lost 2 bases and J lost 0; bases outside the gene matches: 4. The V gene's germline CDR1 is MNHEY and CDR2 SVGAGI. The CDR3 totals 16 residues. The CDR3 region is CASSYPGGLAKNIQYF. The CDR3, as DNA: TGTGCCAGCAGTTACCCGGGAGGCCTAGCCAAAAACATTCAGTACTTC.

The chain links TRBV21-1 to TRBJ2-7; TRBD1 is the table's D call and was not checked against the DNA. TRBV21-1 is flagged as a pseudogene. The CDR3 has 19 residues. The CDR3 here is CASSKAKLSDRFSTYEQYV. CDR3 coding DNA: TGTGCCAGCAGCAAAGCGAAGCTGTCAGACAGGTTTAGCACCTACGAGCAGTACGTC.

V gene TRBV7-2 combines with J gene TRBJ2-5; 11 positions agree with TRBD1. The V gene's germline CDR1 is SGHTA and CDR2 FQGNSA. The V gene end was trimmed by 4 bases and the J gene end by 9 bases; junction bases not matched to a gene: 1. The CDR3 contains 12 residues. The CDR3 sequence: CASSWDRGAQYF. The CDR3 bases are TGTGCCAGCAGCTGGGACAGGGGGGCCCAGTACTTC.

This clonotype showed up just once. The rearrangement links TRBV6-5 to TRBJ2-7; D is perhaps TRBD1 (7 bases). Germline CDR1 reads MNHEY; CDR2 reads SVGAGI. The CDR3 length is 13 residues. V lost 6 bases and J lost 4, with 13 bases in between. The CDR3, as DNA: TGTGCCAGCAGCCAGGGGGGAAGTTACGAGCAGTACTTC. Protein: CASSQGGSYEQYF.